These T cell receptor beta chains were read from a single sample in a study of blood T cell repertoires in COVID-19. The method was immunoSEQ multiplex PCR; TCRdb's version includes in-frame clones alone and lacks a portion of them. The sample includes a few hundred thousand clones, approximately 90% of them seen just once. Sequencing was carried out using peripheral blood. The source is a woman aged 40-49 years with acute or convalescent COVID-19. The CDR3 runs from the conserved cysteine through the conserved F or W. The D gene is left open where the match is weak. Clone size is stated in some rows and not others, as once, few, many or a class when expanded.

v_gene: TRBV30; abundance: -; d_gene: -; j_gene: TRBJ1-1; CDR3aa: CAWSRISGNTEAFF; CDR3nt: TGTGCCTGGAGTCGGATAAGCGGGAACACTGAAGCTTTCTTT
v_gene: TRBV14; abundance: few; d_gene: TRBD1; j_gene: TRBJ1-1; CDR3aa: CASSQLGQGSGEAFF; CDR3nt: TGTGCCAGCAGCCAACTCGGACAGGGCTCCGGTGAAGCTTTCTTT
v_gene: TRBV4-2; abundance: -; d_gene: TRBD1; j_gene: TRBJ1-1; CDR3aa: CASSQTGGRGTEAFF; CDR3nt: TGTGCCAGCAGCCAAACAGGGGGAAGGGGCACTGAAGCTTTCTTT
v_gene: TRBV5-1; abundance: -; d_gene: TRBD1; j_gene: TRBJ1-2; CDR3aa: CASSPVDRGGYTF; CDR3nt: TGCGCCAGCAGCCCGGTTGACAGGGGCGGCTACACCTTC
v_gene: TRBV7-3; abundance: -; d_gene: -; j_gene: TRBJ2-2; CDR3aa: CASSWGLRNTGELFF; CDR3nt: TGTGCCAGCAGCTGGGGACTCCGCAACACCGGGGAGCTGTTTTTT
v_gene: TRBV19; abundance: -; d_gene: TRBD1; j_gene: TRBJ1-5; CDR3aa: CASSMWQGARDQPQHF; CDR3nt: TGTGCCAGTAGTATGTGGCAGGGGGCGCGGGATCAGCCCCAGCATTTT
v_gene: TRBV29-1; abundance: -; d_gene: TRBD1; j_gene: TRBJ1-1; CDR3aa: CSASDRVVAFF; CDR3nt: TGCAGCGCCTCCGACAGGGTAGTGGCTTTCTTT
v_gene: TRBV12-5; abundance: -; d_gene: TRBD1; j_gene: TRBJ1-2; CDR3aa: CASGLPSTGDYGYTF; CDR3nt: TGTGCTAGTGGTTTGCCCTCGACAGGGGACTATGGCTACACCTTC
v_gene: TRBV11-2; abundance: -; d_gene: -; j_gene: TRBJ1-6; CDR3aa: CASIQGPGYNSPLHF; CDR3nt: TGTGCCAGCATCCAGGGGCCGGGGTATAATTCACCCCTCCACTTT
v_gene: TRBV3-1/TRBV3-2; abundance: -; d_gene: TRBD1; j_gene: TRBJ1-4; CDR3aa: CASSHRTGYEKLFF; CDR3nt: TGTGCCAGCAGCCACCGGACAGGGTACGAAAAACTGTTTTTT
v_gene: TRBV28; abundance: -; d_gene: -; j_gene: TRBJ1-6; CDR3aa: CASSLTPGSYNSPLHF; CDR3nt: TGTGCCAGCAGTCTCACCCCGGGTTCCTATAATTCACCCCTCCACTTT
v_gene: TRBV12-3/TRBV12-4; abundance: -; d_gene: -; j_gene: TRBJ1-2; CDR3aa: CASSLNRGYGYTF; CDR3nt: TGTGCCAGCAGTTTGAACCGGGGGTATGGCTACACCTTC
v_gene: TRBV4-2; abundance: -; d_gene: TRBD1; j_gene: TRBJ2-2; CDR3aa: CASSPGQGAANTGELFF; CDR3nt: TGTGCCAGCAGCCCCGGACAGGGGGCGGCGAACACCGGGGAGCTGTTTTTT
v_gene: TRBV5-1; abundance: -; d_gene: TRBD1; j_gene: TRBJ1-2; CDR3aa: CASSPTGGSGYTF; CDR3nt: TGCGCCAGCAGCCCGACAGGGGGGAGTGGCTACACCTTC
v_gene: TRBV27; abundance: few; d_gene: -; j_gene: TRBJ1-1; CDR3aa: CASSWGSGVGTEAFF; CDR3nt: TGTGCCAGCAGTTGGGGGTCAGGGGTGGGCACTGAAGCTTTCTTT
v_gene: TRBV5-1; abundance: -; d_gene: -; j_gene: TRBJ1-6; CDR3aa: CASSLEQGWNSPLHF; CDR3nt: TGCGCCAGCAGCTTGGAACAGGGTTGGAATTCACCCCTCCACTTT
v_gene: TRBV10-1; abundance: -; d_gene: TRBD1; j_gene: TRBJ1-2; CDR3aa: CASSPTGGYGYTF; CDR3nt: TGCGCCAGCAGTCCGACAGGGGGATATGGCTACACCTTC
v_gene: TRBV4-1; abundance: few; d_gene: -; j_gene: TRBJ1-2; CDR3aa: CASSHPGQSYGYTF; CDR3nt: TGCGCCAGCAGCCATCCTGGACAGTCATATGGCTACACCTTC
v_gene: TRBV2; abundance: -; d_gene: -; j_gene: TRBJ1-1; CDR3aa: CTFGGMNTEAFF; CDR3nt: TGTACCTTCGGGGGGATGAACACTGAAGCTTTCTTT
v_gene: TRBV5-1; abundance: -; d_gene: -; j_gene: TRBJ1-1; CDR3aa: CASSRSGLMNTEAFF; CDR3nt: TGCGCCAGCAGCCGCTCGGGACTCATGAACACTGAAGCTTTCTTT
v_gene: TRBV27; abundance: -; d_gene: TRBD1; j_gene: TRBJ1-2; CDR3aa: CASHRGQGAYGYTF; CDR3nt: TGTGCCAGCCACCGTGGACAGGGAGCCTATGGCTACACCTTC
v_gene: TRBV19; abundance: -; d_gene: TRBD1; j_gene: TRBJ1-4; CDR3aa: CASSPWDRDEKLFF; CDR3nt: TGTGCCAGTAGCCCCTGGGACAGGGATGAAAAACTGTTTTTT
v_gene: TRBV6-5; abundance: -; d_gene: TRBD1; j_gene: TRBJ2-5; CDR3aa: CASSPRGETQYF; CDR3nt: TGTGCCAGCAGTCCCAGGGGGGAGACCCAGTACTTC
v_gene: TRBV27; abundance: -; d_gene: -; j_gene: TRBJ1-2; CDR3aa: CASSLSRSLSFYGYTF; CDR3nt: TGTGCCAGCAGTTTATCGAGAAGCCTGTCCTTCTATGGCTACACCTTC
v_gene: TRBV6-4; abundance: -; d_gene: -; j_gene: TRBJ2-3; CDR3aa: CASSEGQSTDTQYF; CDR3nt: TGTGCCAGCAGTGAAGGACAAAGCACAGATACGCAGTATTTT
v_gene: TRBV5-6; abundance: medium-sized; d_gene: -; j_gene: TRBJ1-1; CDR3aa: CASSWDSSKAFF; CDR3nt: TGTGCCAGCAGCTGGGACTCCTCCAAAGCTTTCTTT
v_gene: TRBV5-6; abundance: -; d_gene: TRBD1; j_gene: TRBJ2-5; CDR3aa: CASSYTLGTGVETQYF; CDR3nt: TGTGCCAGCAGCTACACCCTCGGGACAGGGGTAGAGACCCAGTACTTC
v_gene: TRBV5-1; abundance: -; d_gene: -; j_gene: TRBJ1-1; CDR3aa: CASSYQGAGNTEAFF; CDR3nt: TGCGCCAGCAGCTACCAAGGGGCAGGGAACACTGAAGCTTTCTTT
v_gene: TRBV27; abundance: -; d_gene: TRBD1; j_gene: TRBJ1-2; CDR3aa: CASSMTGNYGYTF; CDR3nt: TGTGCCAGCAGTATGACAGGGAACTATGGCTACACCTTC
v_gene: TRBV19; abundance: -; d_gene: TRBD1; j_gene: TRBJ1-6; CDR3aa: CASSMGTVNSPLHF; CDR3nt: TGTGCCAGTAGTATGGGGACAGTGAATTCACCCCTCCACTTT
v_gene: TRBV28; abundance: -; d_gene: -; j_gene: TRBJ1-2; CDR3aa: CASSHWAEGNYGYTF; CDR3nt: TGTGCCAGCAGTCATTGGGCTGAGGGTAACTATGGCTACACCTTC
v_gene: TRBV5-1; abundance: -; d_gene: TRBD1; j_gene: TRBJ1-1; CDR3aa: CASSFQGAGTEAFF; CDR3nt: TGCGCCAGCAGCTTCCAGGGGGCGGGTACTGAAGCTTTCTTT
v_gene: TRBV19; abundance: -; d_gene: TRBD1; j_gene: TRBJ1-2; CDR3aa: CASRTTPDRGYGYTF; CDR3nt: TGTGCCAGTAGAACAACCCCGGACAGGGGGTATGGCTACACCTTC
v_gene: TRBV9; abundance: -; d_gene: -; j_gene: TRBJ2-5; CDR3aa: CASSVAHQEGPKGAETQYF; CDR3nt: TGTGCCAGCAGCGTAGCTCATCAGGAAGGACCAAAAGGGGCAGAGACCCAGTACTTC
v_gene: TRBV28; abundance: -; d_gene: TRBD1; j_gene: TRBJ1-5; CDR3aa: CASSIGQGGQPQHF; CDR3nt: TGTGCCAGCAGCATCGGACAGGGAGGTCAGCCCCAGCATTTT
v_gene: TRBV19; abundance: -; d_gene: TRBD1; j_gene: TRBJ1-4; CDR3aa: CASRPGNRGTNEKLFF; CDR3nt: TGTGCCAGTAGGCCCGGAAACAGGGGAACTAATGAAAAACTGTTTTTT
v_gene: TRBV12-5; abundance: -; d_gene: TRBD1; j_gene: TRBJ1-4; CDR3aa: CASGPGQGGEKLFF; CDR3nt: TGTGCTAGTGGGCCGGGACAGGGAGGAGAAAAACTGTTTTTT
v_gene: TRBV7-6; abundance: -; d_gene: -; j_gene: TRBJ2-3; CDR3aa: CASSHGGASTDTQYF; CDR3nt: TGTGCCAGCAGCCATGGAGGGGCCAGCACAGATACGCAGTATTTT
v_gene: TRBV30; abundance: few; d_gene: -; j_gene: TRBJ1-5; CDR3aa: CAWTARINQPQHF; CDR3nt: TGTGCCTGGACGGCCAGGATCAATCAGCCCCAGCATTTT
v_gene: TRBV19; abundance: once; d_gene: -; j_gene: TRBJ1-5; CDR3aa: CASMGQERLRQPQHF; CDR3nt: TGTGCCAGTATGGGGCAAGAACGTTTACGGCAGCCCCAGCATTTT
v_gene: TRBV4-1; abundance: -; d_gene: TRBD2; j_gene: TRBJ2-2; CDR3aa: CASTTGAGLAGVNTGELFF; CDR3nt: TGCGCCAGCACCACAGGGGCCGGACTAGCGGGGGTGAACACCGGGGAGCTGTTTTTT
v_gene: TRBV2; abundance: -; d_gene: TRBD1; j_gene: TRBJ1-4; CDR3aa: CASMARFLGGSPNEKLFF; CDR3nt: TGTGCCAGCATGGCCCGATTTTTAGGGGGCAGTCCAAATGAAAAACTGTTTTTT
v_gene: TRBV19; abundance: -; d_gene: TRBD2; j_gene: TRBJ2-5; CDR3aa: CASSDSGSKKTQYF; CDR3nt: TGTGCCAGTAGCGATAGCGGGAGCAAAAAGACCCAGTACTTC
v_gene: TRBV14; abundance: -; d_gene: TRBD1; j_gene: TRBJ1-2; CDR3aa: CASSLSWRGRGYTF; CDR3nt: TGTGCCAGCAGCCTCAGTTGGAGGGGGCGAGGCTACACCTTC
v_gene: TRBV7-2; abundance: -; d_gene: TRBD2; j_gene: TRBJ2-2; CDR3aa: CASRSALASRLFF; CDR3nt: TGTGCCAGCAGGTCCGCACTAGCGAGTCGGCTGTTTTTT
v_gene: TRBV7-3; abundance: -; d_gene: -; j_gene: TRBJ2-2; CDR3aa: CASSRTGTHTGELFF; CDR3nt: TGTGCCAGCAGCCGGACCGGGACACACACCGGGGAGCTGTTTTTT
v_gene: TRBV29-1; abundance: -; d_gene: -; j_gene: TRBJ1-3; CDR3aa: CSVEEEGVGNTIYF; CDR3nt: TGCAGCGTTGAAGAAGAAGGAGTCGGAAACACCATATATTTT
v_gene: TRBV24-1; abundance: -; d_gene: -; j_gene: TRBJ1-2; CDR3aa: CATSGDSYGYTF; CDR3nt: TGTGCCACCAGTGGTGACAGCTATGGCTACACCTTC
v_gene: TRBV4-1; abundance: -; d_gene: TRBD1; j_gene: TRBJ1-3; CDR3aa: CASSQATTGRGNTIYF; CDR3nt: TGCGCCAGCAGCCAAGCGACGACAGGGCGTGGAAACACCATATATTTT
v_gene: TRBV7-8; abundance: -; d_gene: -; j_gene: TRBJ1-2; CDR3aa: CASSLDLGGEGYTF; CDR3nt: TGTGCCAGCAGCTTAGACCTAGGGGGAGAAGGCTACACCTTC
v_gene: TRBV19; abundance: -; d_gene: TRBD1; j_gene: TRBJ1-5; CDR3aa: CASSRKGANGGNQPQHF; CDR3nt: TGTGCCAGTAGTAGAAAGGGGGCGAACGGGGGCAATCAGCCCCAGCATTTT
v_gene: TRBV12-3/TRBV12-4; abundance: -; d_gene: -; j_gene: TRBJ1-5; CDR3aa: CASSLDRQPQHF; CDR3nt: TGTGCCAGCAGTTTAGATCGGCAGCCCCAGCATTTT
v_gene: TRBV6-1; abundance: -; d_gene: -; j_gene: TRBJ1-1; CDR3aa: CASSEPPTKRGMNTEAFF; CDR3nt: TGTGCCAGCAGTGAACCTCCTACCAAGAGGGGGATGAACACTGAAGCTTTCTTT
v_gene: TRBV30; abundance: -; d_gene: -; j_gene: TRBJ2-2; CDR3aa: CAWSGARVLNTGELFF; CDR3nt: TGTGCCTGGAGTGGGGCCAGGGTTCTTAACACCGGGGAGCTGTTTTTT
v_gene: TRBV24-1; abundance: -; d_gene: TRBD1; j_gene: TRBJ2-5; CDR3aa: CATSDFDDRAQETQYF; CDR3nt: TGTGCCACCAGTGATTTTGACGACAGGGCCCAAGAGACCCAGTACTTC